One TCR beta chain is described in this entry. The source of the sample is a study of blood T cell repertoires in COVID-19. Study context: Spain, Italy and the United States supplied samples that represented acute and convalescent COVID-19.

In Cohort 3, a recovered donor had either two negative PCRs, clearance, or symptom resolution. Produced via immunoSEQ multiplex PCR; TCRdb's table is partial and in-frame only. Counted here are 350,000 to 400,000 clones, 85% to 90% occurring once; the ten biggest clones make up roughly 1.2%. CDR3 size: 11 residues. V lost 5 bases, J lost 6 bases, and 8 bases lay in between. Germline CDR1 is MNHEY and CDR2 is SVGEGT. The receptor's source is a woman in her late teens or twenties who had recovered from COVID-19. The chain combines TRBV6-2 or TRBV6-3 with TRBJ2-7, with D hard to call. Sequenced input: PBMCs or T cells enriched from blood (not recorded which). Here the CDR3 DNA reads TGTGCCAGCAGTCAGGCCTCCGAGCAGTACTTC. This sequence encodes CASSQASEQYF.